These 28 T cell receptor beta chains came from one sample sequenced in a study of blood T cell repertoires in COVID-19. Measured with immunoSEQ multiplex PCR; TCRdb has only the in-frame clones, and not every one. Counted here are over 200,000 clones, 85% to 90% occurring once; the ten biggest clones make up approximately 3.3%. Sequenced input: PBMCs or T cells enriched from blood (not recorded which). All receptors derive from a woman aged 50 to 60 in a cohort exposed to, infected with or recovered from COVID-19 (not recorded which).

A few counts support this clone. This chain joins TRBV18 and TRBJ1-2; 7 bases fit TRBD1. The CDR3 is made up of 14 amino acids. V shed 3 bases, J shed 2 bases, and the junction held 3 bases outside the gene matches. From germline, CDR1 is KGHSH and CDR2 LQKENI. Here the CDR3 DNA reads TGTGCCAGCTCACCCAACAGGGGAAACTATGGCTACACCTTC. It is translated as CASSPNRGNYGYTF.

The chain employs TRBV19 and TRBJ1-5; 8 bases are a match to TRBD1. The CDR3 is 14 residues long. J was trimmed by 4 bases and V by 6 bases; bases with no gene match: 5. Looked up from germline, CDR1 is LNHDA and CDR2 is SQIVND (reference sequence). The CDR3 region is CASRGDRSNQPQHF. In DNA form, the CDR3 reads TGTGCCAGTAGGGGGGACAGGTCAAATCAGCCCCAGCATTTT.

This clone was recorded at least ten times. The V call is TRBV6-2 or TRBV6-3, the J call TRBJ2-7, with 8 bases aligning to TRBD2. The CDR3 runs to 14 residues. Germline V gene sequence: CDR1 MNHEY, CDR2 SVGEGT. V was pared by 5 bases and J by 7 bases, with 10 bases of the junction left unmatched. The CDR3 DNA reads TGTGCCAGCAGTAGAGCGGGGGTACCGAGGGAGCAGTACTTC. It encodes CASSRAGVPREQYF.

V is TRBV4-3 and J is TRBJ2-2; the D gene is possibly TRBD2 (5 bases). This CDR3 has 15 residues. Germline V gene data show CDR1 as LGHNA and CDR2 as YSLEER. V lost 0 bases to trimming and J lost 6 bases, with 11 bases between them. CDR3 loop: CASSQDPLRAGELFF. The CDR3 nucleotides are TGCGCCAGCAGCCAAGATCCGTTGCGGGCCGGGGAGCTGTTTTTT.

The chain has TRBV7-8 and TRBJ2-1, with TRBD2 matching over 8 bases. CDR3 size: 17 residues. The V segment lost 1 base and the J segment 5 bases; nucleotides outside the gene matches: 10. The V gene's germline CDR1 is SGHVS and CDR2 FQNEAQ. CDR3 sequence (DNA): TGTGCCAGCAGCTTAGGTGGGGGAGCGGGGGAACACAATGAGCAGTTCTTC. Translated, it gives CASSLGGGAGEHNEQFF.

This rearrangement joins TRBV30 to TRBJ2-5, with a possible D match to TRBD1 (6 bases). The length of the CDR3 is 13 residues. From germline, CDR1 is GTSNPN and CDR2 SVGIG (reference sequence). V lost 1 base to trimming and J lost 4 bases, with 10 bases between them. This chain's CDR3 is CAWSGGRGETQYF. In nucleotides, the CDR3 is TGTGCCTGGAGTGGAGGCAGGGGAGAGACCCAGTACTTC. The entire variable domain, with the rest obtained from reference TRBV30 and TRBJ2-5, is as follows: SQTIHQWPATLVQPVGSPLSLECTVEGTSNPNLYWYRQAAGRGLQLLFYSVGIGQISSEVPQNLSASRPQDRQFILSSKKLLLSDSGFYLCAWSGGRGETQYFGPGTRLLVL.

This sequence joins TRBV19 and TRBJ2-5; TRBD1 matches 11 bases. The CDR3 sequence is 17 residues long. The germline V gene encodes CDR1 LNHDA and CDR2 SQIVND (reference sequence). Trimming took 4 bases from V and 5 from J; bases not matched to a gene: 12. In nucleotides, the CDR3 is TGTGCCAGTAGTAGTTTTGGGACAGGGGGATATTCGGAGACCCAGTACTTC. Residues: CASSSFGTGGYSETQYF.

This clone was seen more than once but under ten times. The CDR3 DNA is TGTGCCAGCAGCCGCGAGACAGGGAACGGAAACACCATATATTTT. Translating gives CASSRETGNGNTIYF. This sequence joins TRBV7-2 and TRBJ1-3; 7 bases are a match to TRBD1. Germline assignment: CDR1 SGHTA and CDR2 FQGNSA. The length of the CDR3 is 15 residues. The ends lost 5 bases at V and 4 bases at J; junction bases unmatched: 8.

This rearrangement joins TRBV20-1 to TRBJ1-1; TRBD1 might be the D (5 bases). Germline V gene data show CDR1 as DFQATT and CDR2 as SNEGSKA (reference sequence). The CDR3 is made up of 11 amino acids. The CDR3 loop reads CMGRSNTEAFF. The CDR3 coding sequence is TGCATGGGGCGCTCGAACACTGAAGCTTTCTTT.

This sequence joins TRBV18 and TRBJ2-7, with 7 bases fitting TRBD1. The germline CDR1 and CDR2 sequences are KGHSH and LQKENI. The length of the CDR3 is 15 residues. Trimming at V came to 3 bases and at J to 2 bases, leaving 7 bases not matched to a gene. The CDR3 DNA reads TGTGCCAGCTCACCGGGACAGATTTCCGCCTACGAGCAGTACTTC. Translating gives CASSPGQISAYEQYF.

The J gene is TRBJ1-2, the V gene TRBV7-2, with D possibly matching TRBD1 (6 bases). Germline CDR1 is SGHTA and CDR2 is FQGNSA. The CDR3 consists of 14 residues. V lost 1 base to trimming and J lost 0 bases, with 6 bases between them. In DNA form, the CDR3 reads TGTGCCAGCAGCTTAGGGACAGCTAACTATGGCTACACCTTC. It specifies CASSLGTANYGYTF. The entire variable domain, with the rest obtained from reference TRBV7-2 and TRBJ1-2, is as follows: GAGVSQSPSNKVTEKGKDVELRCDPISGHTALYWYRQSLGQGLEFLIYFQGNSAPDKSGLPSDRFSAERTGGSVSTLTIQRTQQEDSAVYLCASSLGTANYGYTFGSGTRLTVV.

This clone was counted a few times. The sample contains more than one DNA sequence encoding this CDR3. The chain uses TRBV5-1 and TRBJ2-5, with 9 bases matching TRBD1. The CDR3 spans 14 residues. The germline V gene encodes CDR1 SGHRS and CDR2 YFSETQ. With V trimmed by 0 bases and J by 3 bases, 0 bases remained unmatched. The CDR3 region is CASSLGTGEETQYF. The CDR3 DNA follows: TGCGCCAGCAGCTTGGGGACAGGGGAAGAGACCCAGTACTTC.

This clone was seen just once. CDR3 bases: TGTGCCTGGAGTAGGCTAGCGGGGAGCTCCTACGAGCAGTACTTC. It yields the protein CAWSRLAGSSYEQYF. This chain links TRBV30 with TRBJ2-7; the match to TRBD2 covers 9 bases. The CDR3 contains 15 residues. In germline, CDR1 is GTSNPN, CDR2 SVGIG (reference sequence). Trimming at V came to 2 bases and at J to 0 bases, leaving 5 bases not matched to a gene.

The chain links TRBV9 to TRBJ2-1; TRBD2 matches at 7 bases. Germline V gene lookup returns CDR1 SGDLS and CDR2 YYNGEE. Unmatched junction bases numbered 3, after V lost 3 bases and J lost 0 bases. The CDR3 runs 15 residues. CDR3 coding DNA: TGTGCCAGCAGCGCGGGGGGAAGCTCCTACAATGAGCAGTTCTTC. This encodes CASSAGGSSYNEQFF.

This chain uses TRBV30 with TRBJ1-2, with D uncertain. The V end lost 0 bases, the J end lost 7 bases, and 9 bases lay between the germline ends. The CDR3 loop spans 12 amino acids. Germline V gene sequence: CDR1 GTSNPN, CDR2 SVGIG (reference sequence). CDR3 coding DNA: TGTGCCTGGAGTGTACTAGAAAGTGGCTACACCTTC. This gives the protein CAWSVLESGYTF.

CDR3 DNA sequence: TGTGCCAGCAGCTCAAGGCAGGGGGCCACAAATGAAAAACTGTTTTTT. Encoded protein: CASSSRQGATNEKLFF. This sequence joins TRBV7-8 and TRBJ1-4; TRBD1 aligns across 8 bases. V dropped 4 bases and J dropped 5; count of bases not matched to a gene: 9. Germline CDR1 is SGHVS and CDR2 is FQNEAQ. There are 16 residues in the CDR3. The full variable domain, with the rest looked up from reference TRBV7-8 and TRBJ1-4, is GAGVSQSPRYKVAKRGQDVALRCDPISGHVSLFWYQQALGQGPEFLTYFQNEAQLDKSGLPSDRFFAERPEGSVSTLKIQRTQQEDSAVYLCASSSRQGATNEKLFFGSGTQLSVL.

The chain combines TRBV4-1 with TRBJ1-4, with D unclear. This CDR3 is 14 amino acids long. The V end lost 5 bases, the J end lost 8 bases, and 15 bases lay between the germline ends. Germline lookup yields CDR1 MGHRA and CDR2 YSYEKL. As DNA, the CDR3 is TGCGCCAGCAGCACGCCGGGATCGCGGGAAAAACTGTTTTTT. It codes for CASSTPGSREKLFF.

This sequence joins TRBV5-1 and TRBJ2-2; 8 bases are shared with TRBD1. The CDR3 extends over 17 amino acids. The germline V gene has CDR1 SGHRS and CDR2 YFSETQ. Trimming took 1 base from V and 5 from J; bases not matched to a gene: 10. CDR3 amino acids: CASSLSPNGQGTGELFF. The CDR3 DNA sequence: TGCGCCAGCAGCTTGAGTCCGAACGGACAGGGAACCGGGGAGCTGTTTTTT. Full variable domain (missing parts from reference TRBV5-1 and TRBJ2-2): KAGVTQTPRYLIKTRGQQVTLSCSPISGHRSVSWYQQTPGQGLQFLFEYFSETQRNKGNFPGRFSGRQFSNSRSEMNVSTLELGDSALYLCASSLSPNGQGTGELFFGEGSRLTVL.

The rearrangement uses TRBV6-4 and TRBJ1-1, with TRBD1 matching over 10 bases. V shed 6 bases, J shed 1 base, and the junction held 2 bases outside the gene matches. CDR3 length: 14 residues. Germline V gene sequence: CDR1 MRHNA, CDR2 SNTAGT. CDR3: CASRRDRGNTEAFF. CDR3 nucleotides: TGTGCCAGCAGGCGGGACAGGGGGAACACTGAAGCTTTCTTT.

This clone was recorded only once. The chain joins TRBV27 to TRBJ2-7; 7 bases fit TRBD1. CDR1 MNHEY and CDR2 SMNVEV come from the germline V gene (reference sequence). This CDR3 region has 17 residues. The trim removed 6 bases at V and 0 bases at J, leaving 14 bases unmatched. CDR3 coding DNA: TGTGCCAGCAGCCCCGGACAGGATCTGTGGGGCTCCTACGAGCAGTACTTC. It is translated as CASSPGQDLWGSYEQYF.

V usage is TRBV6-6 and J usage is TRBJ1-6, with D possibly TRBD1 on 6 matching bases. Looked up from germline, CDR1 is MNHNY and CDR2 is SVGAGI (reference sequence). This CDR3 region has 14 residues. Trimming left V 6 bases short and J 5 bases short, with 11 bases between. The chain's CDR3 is CASSKDSNNSPLHF. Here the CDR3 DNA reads TGTGCCAGCAGCAAGGACAGTAATAATTCACCCCTCCACTTT.

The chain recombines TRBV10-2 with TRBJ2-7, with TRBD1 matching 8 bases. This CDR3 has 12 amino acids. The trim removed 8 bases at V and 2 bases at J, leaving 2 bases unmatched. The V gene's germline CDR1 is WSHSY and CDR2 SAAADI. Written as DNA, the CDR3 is TGCGCCAGCGGGACAGGAACCTACGAGCAGTACTTC. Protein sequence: CASGTGTYEQYF.

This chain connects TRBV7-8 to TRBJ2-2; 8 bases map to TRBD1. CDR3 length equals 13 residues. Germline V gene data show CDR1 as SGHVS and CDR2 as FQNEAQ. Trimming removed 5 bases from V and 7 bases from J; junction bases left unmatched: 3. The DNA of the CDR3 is TGTGCCAGCAGCCGGACAGGGAACGGGGAGCTGTTTTTT. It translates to CASSRTGNGELFF.

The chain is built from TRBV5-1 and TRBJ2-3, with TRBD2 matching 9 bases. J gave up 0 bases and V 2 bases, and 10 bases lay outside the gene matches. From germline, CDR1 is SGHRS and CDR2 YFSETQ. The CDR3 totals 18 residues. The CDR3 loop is CASSFTQRGALSTDTQYF. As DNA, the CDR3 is TGCGCCAGCAGCTTTACCCAGCGGGGGGCCTTAAGCACAGATACGCAGTATTTT.

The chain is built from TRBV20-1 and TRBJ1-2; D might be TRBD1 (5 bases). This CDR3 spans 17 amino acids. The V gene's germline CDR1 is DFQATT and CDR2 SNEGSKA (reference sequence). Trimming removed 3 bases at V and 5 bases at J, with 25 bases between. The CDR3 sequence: CSASPGVRRFISYGYTF. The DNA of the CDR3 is TGCAGTGCTAGTCCGGGGGTACGACGCTTCATTTCTTATGGCTACACCTTC.

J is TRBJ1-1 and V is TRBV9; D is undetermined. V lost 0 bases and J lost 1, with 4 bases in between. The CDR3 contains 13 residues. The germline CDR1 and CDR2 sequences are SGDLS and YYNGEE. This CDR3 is CASSVDRNTEAFF. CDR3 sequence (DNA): TGTGCCAGCAGCGTAGACAGGAACACTGAAGCTTTCTTT.

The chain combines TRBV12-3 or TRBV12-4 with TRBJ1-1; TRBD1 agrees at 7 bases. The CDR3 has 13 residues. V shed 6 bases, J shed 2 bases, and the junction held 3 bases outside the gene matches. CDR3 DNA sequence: TGTGCCAGCAGGCAGGGGGTAAACACTGAAGCTTTCTTT. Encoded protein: CASRQGVNTEAFF.

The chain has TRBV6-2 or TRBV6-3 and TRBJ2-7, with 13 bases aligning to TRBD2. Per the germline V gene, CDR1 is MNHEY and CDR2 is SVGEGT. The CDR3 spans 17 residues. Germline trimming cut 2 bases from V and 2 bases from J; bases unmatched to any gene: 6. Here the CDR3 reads CASSYRGTSGEAYEQYF. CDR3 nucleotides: TGTGCCAGCAGTTACCGCGGGACTAGCGGGGAGGCCTACGAGCAGTACTTC.